Each of the 2 T cell receptor beta chains below was sequenced from the same sample in a study of blood T cells in healthy people across ages. Primed by a sample-barcoded 5' primer and a J-beta primer mix, a second PCR proceeded for 7 to 11 cycles. TCRdb analysed the 5' RACE reads with MiXCR anew, one entry per CDR3 protein. The sample contains under 850,000 distinct CDR3 sequences, roughly 34% of which appear only once. The sample taken for sequencing was blood. The receptors here all came from a man aged 18 to 30 in good health.

The V and J genes are TRBV5-1 and TRBJ2-2; the D is unclear. Trimming removed 1 base at V and 6 bases at J, with 13 bases between. Germline-derived CDR1 and CDR2 are SGHRS and YFSETQ. CDR3 length: 15 amino acids. The CDR3 DNA is TGCGCCAGCAGCTTGAGCACCGCTCGGGCCGGGGAGCTGTTTTTT. Translating gives CASSLSTARAGELFF. The entire variable domain, with the rest obtained from reference TRBV5-1 and TRBJ2-2, is as follows: KAGVTQTPRYLIKTRGQQVTLSCSPISGHRSVSWYQQTPGQGLQFLFEYFSETQRNKGNFPGRFSGRQFSNSRSEMNVSTLELGDSALYLCASSLSTARAGELFFGEGSRLTVL.

This clonotype was counted between two and nine times. The chain is built from TRBV5-1 and TRBJ1-4, with 9 bases aligning to TRBD1. After removal of 4 bases from V and 10 bases from J, the junction contained 8 bases not matched to a gene. Germline V lookup: CDR1 SGHRS, CDR2 YFSETQ. The CDR3 is 14 residues long. This CDR3 is CASSRRTGDGKLFF. CDR3 in DNA: TGCGCCAGCAGCCGCCGGACAGGGGATGGAAAACTGTTTTTT.